This T cell receptor (beta chain) comes out of a study of regulatory T cells in long-lasting Graves disease (dated by TCRdb to the early 2020s). The study in broad terms: To count as having persistent Graves' disease, a patient had to have received antithyroid drug treatment for over 5 years with TSH receptor autoantibodies remaining persistently positive. Peripheral blood TCR sequencing and RNA sequencing compared persistent Graves' disease patients with newly diagnosed Graves' disease patients. The study took place in China and was registered as a clinical trial. TCR sequencing covered some 13 persistent and 20 newly diagnosed Graves' disease patients, approximately 33 samples in total. On average, persistent Graves' disease patients in the clinical cohort had been on antithyroid drugs for approximately 10 years. On the study overall, not on this receptor specifically: Persistent disease showed preferential use of TRBV28, TRBJ1-2 and TRBJ2-5, whereas newly diagnosed disease favored TRBV20-1 and TRBJ2-1. Only the TCR beta chain was sequenced and analyzed. More public clonotypes were shared among persistent patients (over 2,500) than among newly diagnosed patients (over 900). Lower TCR Shannon entropy and fewer highly expanded clones were observed in persistent Graves' disease patients than in newly diagnosed patients, which suggested clonal expansion. The authors acknowledged the small sample size as a limitation that may reduce accuracy. Only peripheral blood was studied, because thyroid tissue, the primary lesion, was inaccessible.

Details on this clonotype: Its antigen is unknown. Base qualities were left out, and no much larger clone turns up one base away.

The intended sense of this specimen's time point label: persistent/refractory GD, antithyroid drugs over 5 years with positive TRAb. For both TCR sequencing and RNA sequencing, RNA was extracted from PBMCs in TRIzol. The diagnosis of Graves' disease followed American Thyroid Association guidelines. Recruitment of patients was carried out at an endocrinology department in Xi'an, China. Each patient gave approximately 8.8 milliliters of peripheral blood, collected in an EDTA anticoagulant tube. Ficoll Paque Plus density gradient separation was used to isolate PBMCs, and no additional T cell sorting was done. An Agilent 2100 Bioanalyzer and agarose gel were used to assess RNA quality, and a NanoDrop 2000 was used to measure RNA concentration. Library preparation employed multiplex PCR. For sequencing, an Illumina HiSeq 4000 was employed. To build TCR beta libraries, CDR3 regions were amplified by Arm-PCR using iRepertoire HTBI primers. Before sequencing, the PCR products went through gel purification. For the original study's pipeline: Across samples, roughly 60 TRBV and 13 to 15 TRBJ segments were identified and used for gene usage analysis of CDR3 amino acid clonotypes. COPE and FqMerger were used to merge the filtered high-quality paired reads into contigs. Contigs were aligned with BLAST to IMGT TRBV, TRBD and TRBJ reference genes, and CDR3 was defined per IMGT. Any clonotype with a frequency above 0.1% was counted as a highly expanded clone. Repertoire diversity was measured by Shannon entropy, and V-J evenness by the Gini coefficient. A clonotype was considered public if more than one individual shared it. TCRdb reanalyzed the raw reads on its own, using fastp at Q25 for trimming and MiXCR for clone calling, and kept in-frame beta chains. Identical CDR3 proteins give one entry, which carries the most common genes and DNA. The V and J calls, along with clone size, are taken from TCRdb and not from the paper's own processing. For this sample there are roughly 500,000 distinct CDR3 sequences; 20% appear just once. Jointly, the top ten make up 6.5% to 8% of the sample.

The germline V gene (reference sequence) gives CDR1 as GTSNPN and CDR2 as SVGIG. At the junction V is shortened by 2 bases and J by 4 bases; bases outside the gene matches: 6. From cysteine to phenylalanine, the CDR3 is 15 amino acids long. Only the CDR3 DNA is retained, 45 bases long and in frame from the first base. This chain joins TRBV30 to TRBJ1-2; a stretch of 11 junction bases matches TRBD1. The sequenced sample was peripheral blood mononuclear cells (PBMCs), obtained when the disease was refractory, from a patient treated with antithyroid drugs. The clonotype comes from a female donor with Graves disease. This receptor carries the CDR3 CAWSTGQGATYGYTF. The nucleotide sequence reads as follows: TGTGCCTGGAGTACTGGACAGGGGGCTACCTATGGCTACACCTTC.